The clone carrying this TCR beta chain was recorded at least ten times. Antigen specificity is unknown. TCRdb reanalysed the multiplex PCR reads using MiXCR and keeps one entry per CDR3 protein. This table has approximately 250,000 distinct CDR3 sequences, 30% to 35% appearing once. The germline CDR1 and CDR2 sequences are SGHTA and FQGTGA. The CDR3 spans 14 residues. The J segment lost 4 bases and the V segment lost 5 bases, leaving 5 bases of the junction unmatched. Samples came from axillary lymph nodes draining the breast cancer. This record belongs to a study of breast tumors, draining lymph nodes, adjacent tissues. Findings and caveats of the study: Compared with lymph nodes, tumors were less diverse; compared with nontumor tissue, more. Tumor T cell lymph node origin was a supported hypothesis, not proven.

The V gene is TRBV7-3, the J gene TRBJ2-3, with 8 bases that match TRBD1. Sample: axillary lymph node tissue. This receptor was identified in a female donor with breast cancer. Some clones in this sample may be carry-over from other donors' samples. The DNA for the CDR3 is TGTGCCAGCAGCCCGACAGGGGCGGCAGATACGCAGTATTTT. Translation gives CASSPTGAADTQYF.